Listed below are T cell receptor beta chains from one sample, sequenced in a study of cytotoxic CD8 clonotypes in ibrutinib-treated CLL. Assay: immunoSEQ multiplex PCR; the TCRdb copy retains only in-frame clones and omits some. The top ten hold 4.8% of the sample, which has more than 70,000 clones, about four fifths seen once. The material was PBMCs, obtained after 12 months of ibrutinib treatment. These receptors were taken from a human donor with chronic lymphocytic leukemia. CDR3s leave out the opening cysteine and the closing phenylalanine or tryptophan. D genes are given only for firm matches.

J: TRBJ1-2; V: TRBV6-6; D: TRBD1; CDR3: ASSYRQGGYGYT
J: TRBJ2-7; V: TRBV30; D: .; CDR3: AWSSATASSSYEQY
J: TRBJ2-3; V: TRBV7-9; D: TRBD2; CDR3: ASSLGREPDTQY
J: TRBJ2-2; V: TRBV7-9; D: .; CDR3: ASSLGATLITGELF
J: TRBJ2-3; V: TRBV7-3; D: .; CDR3: ASSHRRGPTDTQY
J: TRBJ1-2; V: TRBV4-1; D: .; CDR3: ASSTGRDYGYT
J: TRBJ2-7; V: TRBV7-9; D: .; CDR3: ASSLGGDSPYEQY
J: TRBJ2-1; V: TRBV4-3; D: TRBD2; CDR3: ASSHLADNEQF
J: TRBJ2-7; V: TRBV4-1; D: TRBD2; CDR3: ASSQDRGGGYEQY
J: TRBJ2-7; V: TRBV10-3; D: .; CDR3: AISESPAGDSSYEQY
J: TRBJ2-2; V: TRBV18; D: TRBD1; CDR3: ASSPQGMIGNTGELF
J: TRBJ1-4; V: TRBV19; D: .; CDR3: ASRGGAFATNEKLF
J: TRBJ2-7; V: TRBV5-1; D: .; CDR3: ASSAPGEQY
J: TRBJ2-3; V: TRBV27; D: .; CDR3: ASSWRTYTDTQY
J: TRBJ2-2; V: TRBV5-1; D: .; CDR3: ASSLARGSSGELF
J: TRBJ1-6; V: TRBV30; D: TRBD1; CDR3: AWNQGQIGSPLH
J: TRBJ2-7; V: TRBV6-5; D: TRBD1; CDR3: ASSRTGREQY
J: TRBJ2-5; V: TRBV28; D: .; CDR3: ASSLWERGEETQY
J: TRBJ2-7; V: TRBV6-1; D: .; CDR3: ASSSGMFSHEQY
J: TRBJ2-3; V: TRBV14; D: .; CDR3: ASSQQRGSTDTQY
J: TRBJ2-7; V: TRBV19; D: .; CDR3: ASSPQGRGQGEQY
J: TRBJ2-3; V: TRBV2; D: .; CDR3: ASSEMGGTFFTDTQY
J: TRBJ2-6; V: TRBV27; D: TRBD1; CDR3: ASKPGQGRSGANVLT
J: TRBJ2-7; V: TRBV7-6; D: .; CDR3: ASSLGAAGASSYEQY
J: TRBJ2-3; V: TRBV30; D: .; CDR3: AWRGGGDTQY
J: TRBJ2-1; V: TRBV29-1; D: TRBD2; CDR3: SVEREPANEQF
J: TRBJ1-2; V: TRBV5-1; D: TRBD1; CDR3: ASSWGQGSGYGYT
J: TRBJ1-5; V: TRBV18; D: .; CDR3: ASSPPGPGGQPQH
J: TRBJ2-4; V: TRBV7-6; D: .; CDR3: ASSLPGTEKNIQY